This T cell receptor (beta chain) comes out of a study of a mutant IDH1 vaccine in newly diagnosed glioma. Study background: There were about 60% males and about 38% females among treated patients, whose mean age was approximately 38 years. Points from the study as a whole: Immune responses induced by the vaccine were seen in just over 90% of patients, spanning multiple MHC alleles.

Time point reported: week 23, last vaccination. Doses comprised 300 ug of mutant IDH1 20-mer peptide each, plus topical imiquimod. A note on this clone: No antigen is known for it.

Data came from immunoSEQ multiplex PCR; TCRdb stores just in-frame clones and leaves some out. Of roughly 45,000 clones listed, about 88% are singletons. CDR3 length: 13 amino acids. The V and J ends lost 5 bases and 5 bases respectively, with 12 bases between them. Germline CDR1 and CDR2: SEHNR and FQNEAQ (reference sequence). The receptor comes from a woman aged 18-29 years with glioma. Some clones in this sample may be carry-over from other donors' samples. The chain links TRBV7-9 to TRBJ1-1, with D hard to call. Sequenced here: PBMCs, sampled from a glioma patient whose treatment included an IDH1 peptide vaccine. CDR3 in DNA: TGTGCCAGCAGCCAAAGCTATTCGACTGAAGCTTTCTTT. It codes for CASSQSYSTEAFF.